Detailed here is one T cell receptor (beta chain). Its specificity is unknown. These data come from a study of T cell responses to AZD1222 COVID-19 vaccine. Study-wide results and limits: A reported finding is that nearly half of spike-specific TCRs target unmutated variant regions. The study found Spike-specific TCR breadth and depth rose after two AZD1222 doses.

Measured with immunoSEQ multiplex PCR; TCRdb has only the in-frame clones, and not every one. Here the sample spans approximately 170,000 clones, around 87% being singletons. The TCR comes from an adult in good health. Sequencing used peripheral blood, obtained on day 0 of AZD1222 vaccination.

The CDR3 reads CASRLSGGGTEAFF. CDR3 in DNA: TGTGCCAGCAGACTGTCTGGGGGCGGCACTGAAGCTTTCTTT. The chain recombines TRBV5-6 with TRBJ1-1, with TRBD1 as a possible D gene (6 bases). CDR3 length equals 14 residues. The V gene's germline CDR1 is SGHDT and CDR2 YYEEEE. Trimming removed 5 bases from V and 4 bases from J, with 15 bases in between.